A single sample gave rise to the 29 T cell receptor beta chains below, sequenced in a study of shared clonotypes between healthy human individuals. Method: immunoSEQ multiplex PCR; TCRdb's copy keeps in-frame clones and lacks some. The table includes about 1.1 million clones, 70% to 85% detected once. The sequenced sample was memory CD4+ T cells from PBMCs. Subset of the sample: CD45RA-negative fraction. These receptors were collected from a man younger than 35 in good health. Some clones in this sample may be carry-over from other donors' samples.

V gene TRBV7-9 combines with J gene TRBJ1-2, with 8 bases that match TRBD1. This CDR3 is built from 16 residues. The junction had 9 bases not matched to a gene; V was cut back by 1 base and J by 5 bases. Germline V gene lookup returns CDR1 SEHNR and CDR2 FQNEAQ (reference sequence). The CDR3, as DNA: TGTGCCAGCAGCTTAGGGGGGACAGGAGAATTTTATGGCTACACCTTC. It encodes CASSLGGTGEFYGYTF.

The chain recombines TRBV7-9 with TRBJ2-3; no clear D gene. This CDR3 spans 16 amino acids. V lost 8 bases to trimming and J lost 1 base, with 19 bases between them. The V gene's germline CDR1 is SEHNR and CDR2 FQNEAQ (reference sequence). Here the CDR3 reads CASCPQVLWGTDTQYF. The DNA of the CDR3 is TGTGCCAGCTGCCCCCAGGTATTGTGGGGCACAGATACGCAGTATTTT. Full variable domain (rest looked up from reference TRBV7-9 and TRBJ2-3): DTGVSQNPRHKITKRGQNVTFRCDPISEHNRLYWYRQTLGQGPEFLTYFQNEAQLEKSRLLSDRFSAERPKGSFSTLEIQRTEQGDSAMYLCASCPQVLWGTDTQYFGPGTRLTVL.

The chain is built from TRBV30 and TRBJ2-2, with D tentatively TRBD1 (6 bases). V was trimmed by 5 bases and J by 1 base, leaving 17 bases between them. Germline CDR1 is GTSNPN and CDR2 is SVGIG (reference sequence). This CDR3 has 16 amino acids. This CDR3 is CAWARIGTQNTGELFF. The CDR3 DNA is TGTGCCTGGGCCCGAATCGGGACACAGAACACCGGGGAGCTGTTTTTT.

This clone occurred a few times. The V and J genes are TRBV28 and TRBJ2-1; TRBD2 is a possible D gene (6 bases). CDR3 length: 13 amino acids. Germline V gene data show CDR1 as MDHEN and CDR2 as SYDVKM. Trimming stripped 7 bases from V and 3 bases from J, with 10 bases between. Written as DNA, the CDR3 is TGTGCCAGCACCTGGGGGGTCTACAATGAGCAGTTCTTC. Amino acids: CASTWGVYNEQFF. The full variable domain, its missing parts supplied by reference TRBV28 and TRBJ2-1, is DVKVTQSSRYLVKRTGEKVFLECVQDMDHENMFWYRQDPGLGLRLIYFSYDVKMKEKGDIPEGYSVSREKKERFSLILESASTNQTSMYLCASTWGVYNEQFFGPGTRLTVL.

The rearrangement links TRBV5-1 to TRBJ2-7, with 10 bases identical to TRBD1. Germline CDR1 SGHRS, CDR2 YFSETQ. V trimming: 3 bases; J trimming: 2 bases; junction bases outside the gene matches: 5. The CDR3 is 15 amino acids. The chain's CDR3 is CASSSDRGQTYEQYF. In DNA form, the CDR3 reads TGCGCCAGCAGCTCCGACAGGGGGCAGACCTACGAGCAGTACTTC.

The chain joins TRBV7-8 to TRBJ2-3; 8 positions agree with TRBD2. Germline-derived CDR1 and CDR2 are SGHVS and FQNEAQ. V was pared by 5 bases and J by 7 bases, with 17 bases of the junction left unmatched. The CDR3 runs to 17 residues. CDR3 sequence: CASSLTIRLAGQYTQYF. The DNA of the CDR3 is TGTGCCAGCAGCCTGACCATTCGGTTAGCGGGACAATATACGCAGTATTTT.

The chain links TRBV2 to TRBJ1-6; D not resolved. V was cut by 3 bases and J by 2 bases, with 11 bases left in between. Germline values: CDR1 SNHLY, CDR2 FYNNEI. This CDR3 spans 16 amino acids. For the CDR3, the DNA is TGTGCCAGCAGTGATAGAAACAGCGCCTATAATTCACCCCTCCACTTT. It translates to CASSDRNSAYNSPLHF.

This chain joins TRBV5-4 and TRBJ1-2; D possibly corresponds to TRBD1 (6 bases). CDR3 size: 15 residues. V lost 4 bases and J lost 4, with 17 bases in between. Germline V CDR1 and CDR2: SGHNT, YYREEE (reference sequence). The CDR3 nucleotides read TGTGCCAGCAGCCAAGAGGACAGACCCCTCTATGGCTACACCTTC. Its translation is CASSQEDRPLYGYTF.

The chain couples TRBV7-3 to TRBJ1-4; TRBD1 agrees at 8 bases. The V and J ends lost 1 base and 3 bases, in that order; junction bases with no gene match: 4. There are 16 residues in the CDR3. CDR1 and CDR2 (germline): SGHTA, FQGTGA. The CDR3 loop reads CASSLNPRGPNEKLFF. In DNA, the CDR3 is TGTGCCAGCAGCTTAAACCCCAGGGGGCCTAATGAAAAACTGTTTTTT.

The chain employs TRBV25-1 and TRBJ2-2, with 7 nucleotides matching TRBD1. This CDR3 is built from 14 residues. From germline, CDR1 is MGHDK and CDR2 SYGVNS. Trimming at V came to 9 bases and at J to 7 bases, leaving 11 bases not matched to a gene. DNA of the CDR3: TGTGCCAGTAAGAGACAGGGACCCCACGGGGAGCTGTTTTTT. Translating gives CASKRQGPHGELFF. Full variable domain (rest looked up from reference TRBV25-1 and TRBJ2-2): EADIYQTPRYLVIGTGKKITLECSQTMGHDKMYWYQQDPGMELHLIHYSYGVNSTEKGDLSSESTVSRIRTEHFPLTLESARPSHTSQYLCASKRQGPHGELFFGEGSRLTVL.

This clone was detected only once. This chain links TRBV21-1 with TRBJ1-2. TRBV21-1 counts as a pseudogene. The CDR3 is 14 amino acids. CDR3 sequence: CASSSSQGGNGYTF. The DNA for the CDR3 is TGTGCCAGCAGCTCCTCCCAAGGCGGAAATGGCTACACCTTC.

The chain couples TRBV29-1 to TRBJ1-4; D may be TRBD1 (5 bases). V was trimmed by 4 bases and J by 8 bases, leaving 14 bases between them. Germline V lookup: CDR1 SQVTM, CDR2 ANQGSEA. The CDR3 totals 13 residues. DNA for the CDR3: TGCAGCGTTGCCCCGTCGGGGGGGGAAAAACTGTTTTTT. This translates into CSVAPSGGEKLFF. Full variable domain (rest looked up from reference TRBV29-1 and TRBJ1-4): SAVISQKPSRDICQRGTSLTIQCQVDSQVTMMFWYRQQPGQSLTLIATANQGSEATYESGFVIDKFPISRPNLTFSTLTVSNMSPEDSSIYLCSVAPSGGEKLFFGSGTQLSVL.

The V gene is TRBV6-5, the J gene TRBJ1-5; the D gene is possibly TRBD1 (6 bases). Deletions cut 6 bases from V and 1 base from J, with 13 bases between. CDR1 and CDR2 from the germline V gene are MNHEY and SVGAGI. This CDR3 has 15 amino acids. The CDR3 spells CASRFARGSNQPQHF. CDR3 nucleotides: TGTGCCAGCAGGTTTGCAAGGGGGAGCAATCAGCCCCAGCATTTT.

The J gene is TRBJ1-2, the V gene TRBV6-5; perhaps TRBD1 as D (6 bases). Trimming removed 10 bases from V and 1 base from J, with 10 bases in between. Germline assignment: CDR1 MNHEY and CDR2 SVGAGI. The CDR3 totals 12 residues. The CDR3 DNA is TGTGCCACCTACAGGGATAACTATGGCTACACCTTC. Its protein is CATYRDNYGYTF.

V gene TRBV5-1 combines with J gene TRBJ2-7; maybe TRBD2 (6 bases). Trimming stripped 0 bases from V and 2 bases from J, with 12 bases between. Per germline, CDR1 SGHRS and CDR2 YFSETQ. This CDR3 is 15 amino acids long. The CDR3: CASSLVAGPTYEQYF. The CDR3 DNA follows: TGCGCCAGCAGCTTGGTTGCGGGACCCACCTACGAGCAGTACTTC.

The rearrangement joins TRBV28 to TRBJ1-5; no reliable D call. Looked up from germline, CDR1 is MDHEN and CDR2 is SYDVKM. Trimming took 8 bases from V and 0 from J, leaving 14 bases between them. The CDR3 runs to 15 residues. The CDR3 protein is CASVNWFSSNQPQHF. The DNA of the CDR3 is TGTGCCAGCGTAAATTGGTTTTCTAGCAATCAGCCCCAGCATTTT.

The rearrangement links TRBV12-5 to TRBJ2-2; D is unresolved. V gave up 1 base and J gave up 0 bases, with 3 bases separating them. Germline V gives CDR1 LGHNT, CDR2 FRNRAP. The CDR3 consists of 14 residues. The CDR3 protein is CASGLDANTGELFF. DNA of the CDR3: TGTGCTAGTGGTTTGGACGCGAACACCGGGGAGCTGTTTTTT.

Turning to this clone: The same CDR3 can be traced to other DNA sequences in this sample. V usage is TRBV5-4 and J usage is TRBJ1-2; 7 bases agree with TRBD1. The CDR3 spans 14 residues. The trim removed 0 bases at V and 2 bases at J, leaving 1 base unmatched. Germline V gene sequence: CDR1 SGHNT, CDR2 YYREEE (reference sequence). The CDR3 DNA sequence: TGTGCCAGCAGCTTGGGGACAGGAAACTATGGCTACACCTTC. Its translation: CASSLGTGNYGYTF.

A few counts support this clone. The chain is built from TRBV11-2 and TRBJ2-5; possibly TRBD1 or TRBD2 for D (5 bases each). Per the germline V gene, CDR1 is SGHAT and CDR2 is FQNNGV. This CDR3 has 15 residues. V lost 6 bases and J lost 0, with 14 bases in between. CDR3 region: CASSPGAMYQETQYF. The CDR3 DNA is TGTGCCAGCAGTCCCGGGGCGATGTACCAAGAGACCCAGTACTTC.

The rearrangement joins TRBV19 to TRBJ2-5; 15 bases are shared with TRBD2. The CDR3 covers 20 residues. The V gene's germline CDR1 is LNHDA and CDR2 SQIVND (reference sequence). Trimming took 6 bases from V and 0 from J; bases not matched to a gene: 14. CDR3 DNA sequence: TGTGCCAGTAGCCACCTCCGGGGACTAGCGGGAGGATCTGACCAAGAGACCCAGTACTTC. Translation: CASSHLRGLAGGSDQETQYF.

This rearrangement joins TRBV5-8 to TRBJ1-2; 7 nucleotides match TRBD1. CDR1 and CDR2 (germline): SGHTS, YDEGEE. CDR3 size: 13 residues. The V segment lost 0 bases and the J segment 7 bases; nucleotides outside the gene matches: 3. CDR3 bases: TGTGCCAGCAGCTTGGGACAGGGAAGTGGCTACACCTTC. Protein sequence: CASSLGQGSGYTF.

The V gene is TRBV19, the J gene TRBJ1-1; 7 bases map to TRBD1. CDR1 is LNHDA and CDR2 is SQIVND in the germline V gene (reference sequence). This CDR3 is built from 15 residues. Germline trimming cut 6 bases from V and 1 base from J; bases unmatched to any gene: 8. The CDR3 DNA is TGTGCCAGTAGACCCGACAGGGTTGGGAACACTGAAGCTTTCTTT. Its translation: CASRPDRVGNTEAFF. The variable domain in full, completed from reference TRBV19 and TRBJ1-1, reads DGGITQSPKYLFRKEGQNVTLSCEQNLNHDAMYWYRQDPGQGLRLIYYSQIVNDFQKGDIAEGYSVSREKKESFPLTVTSAQKNPTAFYLCASRPDRVGNTEAFFGQGTRLTVV.

This clone is a singleton in its sample. CDR3 protein: CSVVGVLNYGYTF. The CDR3 DNA is TGCAGCGTTGTTGGCGTTCTGAACTATGGCTACACCTTC. This chain joins TRBV29-1 and TRBJ1-2; D remains ambiguous. This CDR3 has 13 residues. Germline V CDR1 and CDR2: SQVTM, ANQGSEA. V lost 4 bases, J lost 2 bases, and 11 bases lay in between.

The CDR3: CSVEGQGGGEQYF. DNA for the CDR3: TGCAGCGTTGAGGGACAGGGCGGTGGCGAGCAGTACTTC. The chain recombines TRBV29-1 with TRBJ2-7, with 9 bases fitting TRBD1. Losses at the gene ends were 3 bases for V and 6 bases for J; bases not matched to a gene: 6. CDR3 length: 13 residues. The germline CDR1 and CDR2 sequences are SQVTM and ANQGSEA.

This clone has a handful of counts. The V gene is TRBV29-1, the J gene TRBJ1-5, with D hard to call. V was trimmed by 5 bases and J by 1 base, leaving 18 bases between them. CDR1 is SQVTM and CDR2 is ANQGSEA in the germline V gene. The CDR3 runs 16 residues. CDR3 nucleotides: TGCAGCGTTACTTGGGCCGACTCAAGAAGCAATCAGCCCCAGCATTTT. Its protein product is CSVTWADSRSNQPQHF. Full variable domain (missing parts from reference TRBV29-1 and TRBJ1-5): SAVISQKPSRDICQRGTSLTIQCQVDSQVTMMFWYRQQPGQSLTLIATANQGSEATYESGFVIDKFPISRPNLTFSTLTVSNMSPEDSSIYLCSVTWADSRSNQPQHFGDGTRLSIL.

This chain uses TRBV10-3 with TRBJ1-5; D unresolved. CDR1 and CDR2 (germline): ENHRY, SYGVKD. With 6 bases removed from V and 2 bases from J, the gap between germline ends came to 11 bases. The CDR3 runs 14 residues. CDR3 in amino acids: CAISASGGNQPQHF. The CDR3 bases are TGTGCCATCAGCGCGAGCGGGGGCAATCAGCCCCAGCATTTT.

This clone was found a few times. V usage is TRBV2 and J usage is TRBJ2-1; no reliable D call. The CDR3 consists of 12 residues. The V and J ends lost 6 bases and 12 bases respectively, with 15 bases between them. Germline CDR1 reads SNHLY; CDR2 reads FYNNEI. CDR3 region: CASRDDPFGQFF. The CDR3 DNA follows: TGTGCCAGCAGGGACGATCCGTTCGGGCAGTTCTTC.

The gene calls are TRBV6-5 and TRBJ2-3; TRBD1 or TRBD2 may be the D gene (5 bases each). CDR1 and CDR2 from the germline V gene are MNHEY and SVGAGI. V lost 10 bases to trimming and J lost 1 base, with 12 bases between them. CDR3 length: 13 residues. CDR3 loop: CATTGAGTDTQYF. The CDR3 region has the DNA TGTGCCACCACCGGGGCGGGCACAGATACGCAGTATTTT.

The chain carries TRBV11-2 and TRBJ1-6; 7 positions match TRBD1. The length of the CDR3 is 12 residues. Germline CDR1 SGHAT, CDR2 FQNNGV. J was trimmed by 12 bases and V by 5 bases; bases with no gene match: 4. Here the CDR3 DNA reads TGTGCCAGCAGCCGACAGGGAGGACCCCTCCACTTT. Translating gives CASSRQGGPLHF.